This entry describes one T cell receptor beta chain. Its target is unknown. The source of the sample is a study of cytomegalovirus exposure and HLA in healthy donors. Findings and caveats of the study: The only immune exposure information that was available was CMV serostatus.

Both 60 Vbeta primers and 13 Jbeta primers went into the PCR. Using immunoSEQ multiplex PCR, the repertoire was profiled, and TCRdb retains in-frame clones only, with some absent. The data contain some 190,000 clones, 80% to 85% of them singletons. The germline gives CDR1 SGHRS, CDR2 YFSETQ. The CDR3 is made up of 14 amino acids. With V trimmed by 0 bases and J by 10 bases, 8 bases remained unmatched. This sequence joins TRBV5-1 and TRBJ2-7; 9 nucleotides line up with TRBD2. The sample was PBMCs. The receptor's source is a woman in her thirties or forties in good health and CMV-seronegative. The CDR3 DNA is TGCGCCAGCAGCTTGGAGGGTAGCGGGAGTGTCCAGTACGTC. This translates into CASSLEGSGSVQYV.